These 13 T cell receptor beta chains originate from one sample sequenced in a study of T cells in Graves' hyperthyroidism and ophthalmopathy. Amplified TCR beta CDR3 regions came from RNA transcripts. A set of HTBI primers served as the primers for a first-round RT-PCR of the TCR CDR3. In TCRdb, the multiplex PCR reads were re-called with MiXCR into one record per CDR3 protein. The table records around 400,000 distinct CDR3 sequences, approximately 13% of them present only once. The specimen sequenced was blood. These TCRs come from a young woman with Graves' hyperthyroidism.

The V gene is TRBV7-6, the J gene TRBJ2-7; weak D call: TRBD1 (6 bases). The CDR3 has 14 residues. Germline-derived CDR1 and CDR2 are SGHVS and FNYEAQ. Trimming pared 2 bases from V and 7 bases from J, leaving 15 bases between. In DNA, the CDR3 is TGTGCCAGCAGCTTACAGGACAGCACTATGGAGCAGTACTTC. Translating it yields CASSLQDSTMEQYF.

This clonotype came up many times. The rearrangement uses TRBV29-1 and TRBJ1-2; D is uncertain. Germline V gene sequence: CDR1 SQVTM, CDR2 ANQGSEA. The CDR3 covers 14 residues. The V and J ends lost 2 bases and 3 bases respectively, with 13 bases between them. CDR3 residues: CSVETRLTDYGYTF. The CDR3 region has the DNA TGCAGCGTTGAAACGAGGTTGACGGACTATGGCTACACCTTC.

This clonotype was recorded a few times. The rearrangement links TRBV6-4 to TRBJ2-2, with D uncertain. The CDR3 loop spans 14 amino acids. Trimming left V 0 bases short and J 0 bases short, with 2 bases between. CDR1 and CDR2 from the germline V gene are MRHNA and SNTAGT. CDR3 in DNA: TGTGCCAGCAGTGACTCTACGAACACCGGGGAGCTGTTTTTT. Amino acid sequence: CASSDSTNTGELFF.

This clonotype was recorded at least ten times. CDR3 region: CSVAGRNTDTQYF. The DNA of the CDR3 is TGCAGCGTAGCTGGGCGCAACACAGATACGCAGTATTTT. J is TRBJ2-3 and V is TRBV29-1; D gene unclear. Between the trimmed V and J ends, which lost 6 bases and 2 bases, there was a span of 12 bases. CDR1 is SQVTM, CDR2 ANQGSEA, per germline. The length of the CDR3 is 13 residues.

In this sample, this clonotype turned up many times. This chain's CDR3 is CSARATKETQYF. For the CDR3, the DNA is TGCAGTGCTAGAGCCACCAAGGAGACCCAGTACTTC. The V call is TRBV20-1, the J call TRBJ2-5, with D unclear. Trimming pared 1 base from V and 5 bases from J, leaving 8 bases between. Germline assignment: CDR1 DFQATT and CDR2 SNEGSKA (reference sequence). This CDR3 has 12 residues.

This clonotype appeared many times. This sequence joins TRBV28 and TRBJ1-5; D is undetermined. Germline CDR1 and CDR2: MDHEN and SYDVKM. V shed 4 bases and J shed 4 bases, with 20 bases lying between them. The CDR3 is 17 residues long. The CDR3 DNA is TGTGCCAGCAGTTCCTATTTTACGGGAGAGGGTAATCAGCCCCAGCATTTT. Amino acids: CASSSYFTGEGNQPQHF.

In its sample, this clonotype was seen many times. This chain joins TRBV10-3 and TRBJ2-3; D gene uncertain. Looked up from germline, CDR1 is ENHRY and CDR2 is SYGVKD. The CDR3 totals 15 residues. V lost 6 bases, J lost 0 bases, and 13 bases lay in between. The CDR3 reads CAISQDYRSTDTQYF. The CDR3 DNA reads as TGTGCCATCAGCCAGGATTATAGGAGCACAGATACGCAGTATTTT.

In its sample, this clonotype was seen many times. The chain couples TRBV9 to TRBJ2-1; D is perhaps TRBD2 (6 bases). CDR1 is SGDLS, CDR2 YYNGEE, per germline. The CDR3 totals 16 residues. The V gene lost 2 bases and the J gene lost 4 bases, with 16 bases spanning the gap. The CDR3 DNA is TGTGCCAGCAGCGTCGCGGGGTATTTGGGGTACAATGAGCAGTTCTTC. This translates into CASSVAGYLGYNEQFF.

The chain couples TRBV12-3 or TRBV12-4 to TRBJ1-2, with 9 bases that match TRBD1. Trimming removed 8 bases from V and 7 bases from J; junction bases left unmatched: 14. The CDR3 is made up of 15 amino acids. Here the CDR3 DNA reads TGTGCCAGCTCGTTGAAACCGGGACAGGGCAGTGGCTACACCTTC. As protein: CASSLKPGQGSGYTF.

Many counts were recorded for this clonotype. The chain combines TRBV7-3 with TRBJ1-1; tentative D call: TRBD1 (6 bases). CDR1 is SGHTA and CDR2 is FQGTGA in the germline V gene. This CDR3 comprises 15 residues. Trimming shortened V by 1 base and J by 1 base, and 10 bases separated the two germline ends. The DNA of the CDR3 is TGTGCCAGCAGCTTAATGGGGGGCAAGAACACTGAAGCTTTCTTT. Encoded protein: CASSLMGGKNTEAFF. The complete variable domain, with remaining parts taken from reference TRBV7-3 and TRBJ1-1, reads GAGVSQTPSNKVTEKGKYVELRCDPISGHTALYWYRQSLGQGPEFLIYFQGTGAADDSGLPNDRFFAVRPEGSVSTLKIQRTERGDSAVYLCASSLMGGKNTEAFFGQGTRLTVV.

The chain recombines TRBV20-1 with TRBJ1-1, with TRBD1 identical over 8 bases. Losses at the gene ends were 6 bases for V and 5 bases for J; bases not matched to a gene: 8. CDR1 and CDR2 (germline): DFQATT, SNEGSKA (reference sequence). This CDR3 is 13 amino acids long. The CDR3 reads CSAVGTGRTEAFF. The CDR3 region has the DNA TGCAGTGCCGTTGGGACAGGCCGAACTGAAGCTTTCTTT.

This clonotype occurred many times. The rearrangement links TRBV11-2 to TRBJ1-2; no clear D. V gave up 3 bases and J gave up 6 bases, with 11 bases separating them. CDR3 length: 13 residues. Germline values: CDR1 SGHAT, CDR2 FQNNGV. Here the CDR3 reads CASSLLTRDGYTF. In DNA, the CDR3 is TGTGCCAGCAGCTTGTTGACGAGGGATGGCTACACCTTC.

There are many counts of this clonotype. This chain connects TRBV11-2 to TRBJ2-7; D is undetermined. CDR1 and CDR2 (germline): SGHAT, FQNNGV. This CDR3 spans 16 amino acids. Trimming removed 5 bases at V and 3 bases at J, with 20 bases between. The CDR3 spells CASSLHLTSRGYEQYF. As DNA, the CDR3 is TGTGCCAGCAGCCTCCATCTCACGTCCCGTGGCTACGAGCAGTACTTC.